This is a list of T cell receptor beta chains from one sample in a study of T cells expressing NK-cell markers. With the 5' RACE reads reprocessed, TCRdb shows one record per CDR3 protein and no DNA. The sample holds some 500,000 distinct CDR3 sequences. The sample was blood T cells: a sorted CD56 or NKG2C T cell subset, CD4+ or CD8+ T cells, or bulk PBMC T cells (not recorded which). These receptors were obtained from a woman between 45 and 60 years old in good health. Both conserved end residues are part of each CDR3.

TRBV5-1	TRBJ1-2	CASSSAVTSRGYTF
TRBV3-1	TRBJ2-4	CASSQGLPGKNIQYF
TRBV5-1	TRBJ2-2	CASSLNRAVTTGELFF
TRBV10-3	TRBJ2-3	CAISVLRTSDTDTQYF
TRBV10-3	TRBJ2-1	CAISAPASGRSEQFF
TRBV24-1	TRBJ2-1	CATSDLGAGGPAEQFF
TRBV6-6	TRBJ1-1	CASHRGIATEAFF
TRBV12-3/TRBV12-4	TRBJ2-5	CASSLQDREYQETQYF
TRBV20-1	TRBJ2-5	CSVARAGQETQYF
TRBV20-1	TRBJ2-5	CSAEGQALGAQYF
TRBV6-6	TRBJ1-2	CASSYSSGGFGYTF
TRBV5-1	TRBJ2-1	CASSLFRVGLNEQFF
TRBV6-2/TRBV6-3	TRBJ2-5	CANPAGAPGETQYF
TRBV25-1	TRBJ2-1	CASSKAGEFNEQFF
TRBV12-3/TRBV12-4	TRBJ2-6	CASSPASGDSGANVLTF
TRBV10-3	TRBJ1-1	CAISDSFTEAFF
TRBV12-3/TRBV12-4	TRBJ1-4	CASSLVGRGEKLFF
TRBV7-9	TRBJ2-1	CASSLSTASSYNEQFF
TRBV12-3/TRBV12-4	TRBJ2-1	CASKVAGGPRNEQFF
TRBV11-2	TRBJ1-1	CASSLGSLNTEAFF
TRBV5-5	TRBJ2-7	CASSSLAGAQVREQYF
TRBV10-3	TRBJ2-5	CAISVASTETQYF
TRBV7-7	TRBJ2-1	CASSLREGNEQFF
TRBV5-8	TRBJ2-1	CASSNRVGEQFF
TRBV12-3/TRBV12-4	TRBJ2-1	CASSLATLAGGNEQFF
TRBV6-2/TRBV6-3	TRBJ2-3	CASTFADHGSRQTQYF
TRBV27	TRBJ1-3	CASSPLTQPSGNTIYF
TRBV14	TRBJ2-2	CASSPPKLRPGELFF
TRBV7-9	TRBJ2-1	CASSARGFSYNEQFF
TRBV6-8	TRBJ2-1	CASNRAGAPPPYNEQFF
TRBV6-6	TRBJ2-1	CASSYGPSGSMNEQFF
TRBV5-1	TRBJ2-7	CASSFRLASGSEQYF
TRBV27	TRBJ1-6	CASSRGRASYNSPLHF
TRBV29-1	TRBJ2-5	CSVGVVRETQYF
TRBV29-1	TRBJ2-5	CSVEREQETQYF
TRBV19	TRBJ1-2	CASSDSSYGYTF
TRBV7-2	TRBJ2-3	CASTPLSTDTQYF
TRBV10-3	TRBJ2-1	CAISEPGTSGRVYNEQFF